The 6 T cell receptor beta chains presented below share a single source sample, sequenced in a study of shared clonotypes between healthy human individuals. Data came from immunoSEQ multiplex PCR; TCRdb stores just in-frame clones and leaves some out. This table has 550,000 to 700,000 clones, around 73% appearing once. The sequencing input was memory CD4+ T cells sorted from blood. Documented subset: CD45RA-negative fraction. The receptors stem from a young woman in good health.

This clone was seen only a few times. The V call is TRBV6-5, the J call TRBJ1-2; 7 nucleotides agree with TRBD1. J lost 3 bases, V lost 1 base, and 8 bases had no gene match. CDR1 and CDR2 from the germline V gene are MNHEY and SVGAGI. The CDR3 is made up of 16 amino acids. CDR3 bases: TGTGCCAGCAGTTACTTAAGGCTTACAGGGGACTATGGCTACACCTTC. Amino acids: CASSYLRLTGDYGYTF.

This clone came up a few times. The genes are TRBV30 and TRBJ1-5; TRBD1 matches at 7 bases. Looked up from germline, CDR1 is GTSNPN and CDR2 is SVGIG (reference sequence). CDR3 length equals 14 residues. Trimming took 0 bases from V and 6 from J; bases not matched to a gene: 5. The CDR3 bases are TGTGCCTGGAGTGTTCAGGGGGTCGGTCAGCCCCAGCATTTT. It translates to CAWSVQGVGQPQHF.

This clone was recorded a few times. This chain uses TRBV2 with TRBJ1-5; TRBD1 agrees at 7 bases. The CDR3 has 13 amino acids. CDR1 and CDR2 from the germline V gene are SNHLY and FYNNEI. The junction had 4 bases not matched to a gene; V was cut back by 10 bases and J by 1 base. The CDR3 region has the DNA TGTGCCATACAGGGGAACAGCAATCAGCCCCAGCATTTT. Protein sequence: CAIQGNSNQPQHF.

The V gene is TRBV2, the J gene TRBJ2-1; TRBD2 matches 9 bases. Germline V CDR1 and CDR2: SNHLY, FYNNEI. This CDR3 region has 13 residues. Trimming took 8 bases from V and 10 from J; bases not matched to a gene: 9. CDR3 protein: CASGGLAGNEQFF. The CDR3 nucleotides read TGTGCCAGCGGGGGGCTAGCGGGAAACGAGCAGTTCTTC. Variable domain in full (rest from reference TRBV2 and TRBJ2-1): EPEVTQTPSHQVTQMGQEVILRCVPISNHLYFYWYRQILGQKVEFLVSFYNNEISEKSEIFDDQFSVERPDGSNFTLKIRSTKLEDSAMYFCASGGLAGNEQFFGPGTRLTVL.

The chain employs TRBV5-6 and TRBJ1-5, with TRBD1 matching 7 bases. CDR3 length equals 12 residues. The J segment lost 7 bases and the V segment lost 4 bases, leaving 2 bases of the junction unmatched. Germline assignment: CDR1 SGHDT and CDR2 YYEEEE. The CDR3 loop reads CASSGRGQPQHF. For the CDR3, the DNA is TGTGCCAGCAGCGGCAGGGGGCAGCCCCAGCATTTT.

The chain has TRBV11-2 and TRBJ2-7, with 9 bases fitting TRBD1. Germline V gene lookup returns CDR1 SGHAT and CDR2 FQNNGV. V dropped 1 base and J dropped 2; count of bases not matched to a gene: 3. This CDR3 region has 15 residues. CDR3 DNA: TGTGCCAGCAGCTTAGGCCGGGACAGGGCCTACGAGCAGTACTTC. This sequence encodes CASSLGRDRAYEQYF.